One sample yielded the 17 T cell receptor beta chains listed below, sequenced in a study of blood T cells in healthy people across ages. A second PCR of 7 to 11 cycles used a sample-barcoded 5' primer and a J-beta primer mix. Each CDR3 protein is one row after TCRdb ran MiXCR on the 5' RACE reads. This sample has around 800,000 distinct CDR3 sequences, with 44% found just once. The specimen was blood. Receptors originate from a man aged 55 to 70 in good health.

Worth noting for this clonotype: The junction departs from the called germline gene at one end, perhaps through a read error. V is TRBV7-7 and J is TRBJ2-3, with a possible D match to TRBD2 (6 bases). The V gene's germline CDR1 is SSHAT and CDR2 FNYEAQ (reference sequence). This CDR3 has 14 residues. CDR3 sequence: CASSQTAGGDTQYF. Written as DNA, the CDR3 is TGTGCTAGCAGCCAGACTGCCGGAGGGGATACGCAGTATTTT. Using reference TRBV7-7 and TRBJ2-3 for the parts outside the CDR3, the full variable domain is GAGVSQSPRYKVTKRGQDVTLRCDPISSHATLYWYQQALGQGPEFLTYFNYEAQPDKSGLPSDRFSAERPEGSISTLTIQRTEQRDSAMYRCASSQTAGGDTQYFGPGTRLTVL.

V gene TRBV5-1 combines with J gene TRBJ1-4; 8 nucleotides match TRBD1. This CDR3 comprises 16 residues. From germline, CDR1 is SGHRS and CDR2 YFSETQ. The V and J ends lost 0 bases and 3 bases, in that order; junction bases with no gene match: 4. CDR3 bases: TGCGCCAGCAGCTTGGGAGACAGGGGTGCTAATGAAAAACTGTTTTTT. This codes for CASSLGDRGANEKLFF. Drawing the rest from reference TRBV5-1 and TRBJ1-4, the complete variable domain is KAGVTQTPRYLIKTRGQQVTLSCSPISGHRSVSWYQQTPGQGLQFLFEYFSETQRNKGNFPGRFSGRQFSNSRSEMNVSTLELGDSALYLCASSLGDRGANEKLFFGSGTQLSVL.

This chain uses TRBV7-9 with TRBJ2-7, with a possible D match to TRBD2 (6 bases). The V gene's germline CDR1 is SEHNR and CDR2 FQNEAQ (reference sequence). CDR3 length: 15 residues. V lost 6 bases and J 7 bases, leaving 22 bases between the germline ends. CDR3 sequence reads: CASRSRDSSYNEQYF. The CDR3 DNA follows: TGTGCCAGCAGGAGCCGGGACTCGAGTTACAATGAGCAGTACTTC.

This chain connects TRBV15 to TRBJ1-1; no clear D. Trimming took off 1 base at V and 5 bases at J, with 14 bases between the two ends. This CDR3 has 15 residues. The germline gives CDR1 LNHNV, CDR2 YYDKDF (reference sequence). CDR3 sequence reads: CATSRGELLRTEAFF. CDR3 sequence (DNA): TGTGCCACCAGCAGAGGGGAGCTTTTGCGGACTGAAGCTTTCTTT.

CDR3 in amino acids: CASRTGSASEKLFF. The CDR3 nucleotides are TGTGCCAGCAGAACAGGGTCCGCATCTGAAAAACTGTTTTTT. J is TRBJ1-4 and V is TRBV6-6, with a weak D call TRBD1 (6 bases). The CDR3 length is 14 residues. The germline CDR1 and CDR2 sequences are MNHNY and SVGAGI (reference sequence). Trimming shortened V by 6 bases and J by 7 bases, and 15 bases separated the two germline ends.

V gene TRBV20-1 combines with J gene TRBJ2-1, with 9 nucleotides matching TRBD1. Losses at the gene ends were 3 bases for V and 13 bases for J; bases not matched to a gene: 13. This CDR3 has 14 residues. Per the germline V gene, CDR1 is DFQATT and CDR2 is SNEGSKA (reference sequence). The CDR3, as DNA: TGCAGTGCTAGGCGGACAGGGGACCAAGAGACCCAGTTCTTC. It codes for CSARRTGDQETQFF.

This clonotype is a singleton in its sample. This chain joins TRBV7-2 and TRBJ2-3, with 7 nucleotides matching TRBD2. V shed 1 base and J 2 bases; nucleotides not matched to a gene: 12. This CDR3 has 18 residues. Germline V gene data show CDR1 as SGHTA and CDR2 as FQGNSA. The CDR3 DNA is TGTGCCAGCAGCTTAGGATCCCAGACTAGCTGGTTCACAGATACGCAGTATTTT. Amino acids: CASSLGSQTSWFTDTQYF.

This rearrangement joins TRBV5-1 to TRBJ1-1; TRBD1 agrees at 12 bases. The CDR3 is made up of 17 amino acids. Germline V CDR1 and CDR2: SGHRS, YFSETQ. V lost 4 bases, J lost 0 bases, and 7 bases stayed unmatched. The CDR3 region has the DNA TGCGCCAGCAGCCCACGGGACAGGGGGCTCGTGAACACTGAAGCTTTCTTT. The encoded protein is CASSPRDRGLVNTEAFF.

V and J are TRBV18 and TRBJ1-6, with 8 nucleotides matching TRBD1. The V gene end was trimmed by 3 bases and the J gene end by 17 bases; junction bases not matched to a gene: 6. Germline assignment: CDR1 KGHSH and CDR2 LQKENI. This CDR3 contains 12 residues. CDR3 sequence reads: CASSPATGGFHF. CDR3 in DNA: TGTGCCAGCTCACCGGCTACAGGGGGGTTCCACTTT.

The rearrangement links TRBV7-9 to TRBJ2-4; D unresolved. Trimming shortened V by 1 base and J by 0 bases, and 4 bases separated the two germline ends. The germline gives CDR1 SEHNR, CDR2 FQNEAQ (reference sequence). This CDR3 is 14 amino acids long. The chain's CDR3 is CASSLDGAKNIQYF. The DNA for the CDR3 is TGTGCCAGCAGCTTAGATGGAGCCAAAAACATTCAGTACTTC.

This clonotype has more than one count but fewer than ten. The chain uses TRBV12-3 or TRBV12-4 and TRBJ2-2, with 7 bases matching TRBD1. This CDR3 is 16 amino acids long. The V segment lost 6 bases and the J segment 4 bases; nucleotides outside the gene matches: 11. CDR3 amino acids: CASSRDRALGTGELFF. Written as DNA, the CDR3 is TGTGCCAGCAGCCGTGACAGGGCCTTGGGCACCGGGGAGCTGTTTTTT.

In this sample, this clonotype turned up a few times. V usage is TRBV3-1 and J usage is TRBJ1-2; D possibly corresponds to TRBD1 (6 bases). Germline CDR1 reads LGHDT; CDR2 reads YNNKEL (reference sequence). CDR3 length equals 13 residues. V was clipped by 2 bases and J by 8 bases, with 12 bases between them. The CDR3 DNA follows: TGTGCCAGCAGCCAAACACAGGGCGGAGGCTACACCTTC. It specifies CASSQTQGGGYTF.

The gene calls are TRBV4-3 and TRBJ1-1; D not certain. The CDR3 spans 16 residues. From germline, CDR1 is LGHNA and CDR2 YSLEER. Trimming took off 0 bases at V and 0 bases at J, with 11 bases between the two ends. Written as DNA, the CDR3 is TGCGCCAGCAGCCAAGATGATACAGATTTGAACACTGAAGCTTTCTTT. Encoded protein: CASSQDDTDLNTEAFF.

A few counts support this clonotype. The chain combines TRBV5-1 with TRBJ2-7; TRBD1 matches 8 bases. Germline V lookup: CDR1 SGHRS, CDR2 YFSETQ. J was trimmed by 3 bases and V by 3 bases; bases with no gene match: 5. The CDR3 sequence is 14 residues long. CDR3 sequence: CASSSGGLVYEQYF. The CDR3 DNA sequence: TGCGCCAGCAGCTCAGGGGGCCTTGTCTACGAGCAGTACTTC.

The rearrangement links TRBV11-2 to TRBJ2-1; 8 bases agree with TRBD1. J was trimmed by 5 bases and V by 2 bases; bases with no gene match: 5. CDR1 is SGHAT and CDR2 is FQNNGV in the germline V gene. The CDR3 extends over 15 amino acids. Here the CDR3 DNA reads TGTGCCAGCAGCTTATTGGACAGGGATCACAATGAGCAGTTCTTC. Protein product: CASSLLDRDHNEQFF.

This chain links TRBV10-3 with TRBJ2-7, with a weak D call TRBD1 (5 bases). The CDR3 consists of 13 residues. Germline CDR1 is ENHRY and CDR2 is SYGVKD. V dropped 11 bases and J dropped 4 bases, with 18 bases sitting between them. CDR3 sequence reads: CALNPQSGYEQYF. CDR3 bases: TGTGCCCTCAATCCCCAGTCAGGGTACGAGCAGTACTTC.

V gene TRBV5-1 combines with J gene TRBJ2-5, with a tentative D call TRBD2 (6 bases). Between the trimmed V and J ends, which lost 0 bases and 3 bases, there was a span of 9 bases. The CDR3 spans 14 residues. Germline-derived CDR1 and CDR2 are SGHRS and YFSETQ. CDR3 residues: CASSLATREETQYF. CDR3 in DNA: TGCGCCAGCAGCTTGGCGACTAGAGAAGAGACCCAGTACTTC.